This T cell receptor beta chain appears in the sequencing data of a study of blood T cell repertoires in COVID-19. Background on the study: The United States, Italy and Spain provided the acute and convalescent COVID-19 samples. PBMCs, B-cell-depleted T cells, or T cells provided the cDNA or gDNA that made up the material.

The CDR3 runs 15 residues. V dropped 1 base and J dropped 0 bases, with 8 bases sitting between them. The germline gives CDR1 SGHRS, CDR2 YFSETQ. Authors' methods: How many nucleated cells were present was estimated from reference gene primer amplification. Assay used: immunoSEQ multiplex PCR; TCRdb lists only in-frame clones, some missing. Clone size and the V and J calls come from that table; the DNA yielded D and trimming. Here the sample spans about 100,000 clones, approximately 80% being singletons. This clone was counted only a few times. Sequenced sample: peripheral blood. The chain joins TRBV5-1 to TRBJ1-3; D is uncertain. This clonotype was obtained from a man between 65 and 85 years old with active or convalescent COVID-19. The DNA for the CDR3 is TGCGCCAGCAGCTTGTTTGGCAGCTCTGGAAACACCATATATTTT. Encoded protein: CASSLFGSSGNTIYF.